Detailed here is one TCR beta chain. The entry originates in a study of control samples from healthy donors and cancer patients. CDR1 is LNHDA, CDR2 SQIVND, per germline (reference sequence). With 10 bases removed from V and 1 base from J, the gap between germline ends came to 10 bases. The CDR3 contains 12 residues. The table came from immunoSEQ multiplex PCR; TCRdb's copy has only in-frame clones and leaves some out. In the table there are more than 45,000 clones, over 85% of which are singletons. The receptor was isolated from a woman between 45 and 60 years old with head and neck cancer. The rearrangement joins TRBV19 to TRBJ1-1; tentatively, D is TRBD1 (6 bases). Sequenced sample: PBMCs. Here the CDR3 DNA reads TGTGCCACGCAGGGGCAGAACACTGAAGCTTTCTTT. Translation: CATQGQNTEAFF.